Sequencing of this T cell receptor beta chain was carried out in a study of blood T cell repertoires in COVID-19 (dated by TCRdb to the early 2020s). Notes on the research overall: The collaborator samples originated in the United States, Italy and Spain and spanned the acute and convalescent phases of COVID-19. The prospective study material was composed of cDNA or gDNA derived from T cells, B-cell-depleted T cells, or PBMCs. Deeply sampled blood TCRbeta repertoires from subjects exposed to, actively infected with, or recovered from COVID-19 were included in the dataset. The repertoires were released in a freely available public database intended as a resource for research on the immune response to SARS-CoV-2. Samples came from the ongoing ImmuneRACE study (first 160 participants) plus 1,254 subjects from 6 global collaborators. The sample metadata nearly always contained a de-identified subject ID, COVID-19 status, age in years and sex. Where HLA class I and class II types were available, the types were taken from metadata supplied by the sample provider, not from assay-based typing.

The collaborating institutions used their own protocols to collect whole blood in K2EDTA tubes. For TCRbeta analysis, collaborators shipped samples in one of three forms: frozen whole blood, isolated PBMCs, or DNA extracted from either of those sample types. The immunoSEQ Assay, a bias-controlled multiplex PCR, was used to amplify TCRbeta CDR3 regions from genomic DNA. The authors processed their data as follows. The number of nucleated cells in each sample was estimated by amplification of reference gene primers within the assay. Sequence reads were collapsed and filtered to measure the absolute abundance of every unique TCRbeta CDR3 rearrangement. For each sample, productive Simpson clonality was calculated as the square root of Simpson's diversity index over productive rearrangements. Drawn from immuneACCESS, this table holds only the in-frame rearrangements with V and J called that TCRdb kept. Clones are partly lost; checked studies trace under half to an unresolved V gene and leave the rest unexplained. The V and J calls and clone size were taken over from that table, and D and trimming were inferred from the DNA. The sample table shows under 100,000 clones, and roughly four fifths are seen once. 10% to 15% of the sample comes from the top ten.

On this clone itself: There is no known antigen for this receptor. At one of its ends the junction is not consistent with the germline gene, which may arise from a read error.

Including the terminal cysteine and phenylalanine, the CDR3 comprises 14 residues. Only the CDR3 DNA is retained, 42 bases long and in frame from the first base. The germline V gene supplies CDR1 LGHNA and CDR2 YSLEER. General conclusions and limits of the study: How much clinical and demographic metadata was included differed by source and by participant, and the metadata was provided uncurated.

The clonotype comes from a human donor in a cohort sampled during active COVID-19. The sample taken for sequencing was peripheral blood. The rearrangement joined TRBV4-3 to TRBJ1-1; 8 nucleotides in the junction match TRBD1. The CDR3 protein is CASSYRQGNAEAFF. Here is the DNA: TGCGCCAGCAGCTACCGACAGGGGAACGCTGAAGCTTTCTTT.